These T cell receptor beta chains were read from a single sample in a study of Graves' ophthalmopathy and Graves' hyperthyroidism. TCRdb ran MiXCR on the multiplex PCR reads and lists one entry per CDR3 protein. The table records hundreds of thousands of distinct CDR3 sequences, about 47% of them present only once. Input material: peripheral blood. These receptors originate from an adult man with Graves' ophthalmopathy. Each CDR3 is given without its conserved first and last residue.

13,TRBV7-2,ASSLGTHSNQPQH
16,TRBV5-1,ASSFVLDPISDIYGYT
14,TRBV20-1,SASVLRGGGRETQY
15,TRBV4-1,ASSQDLRGIGGTTEY
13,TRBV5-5,ASSQALTVDYGYT
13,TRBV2,ASTLGGVAGNTIY
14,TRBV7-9,ASSLAGTSGTYEQY
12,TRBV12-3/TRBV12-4,ASSLIGSSYGYT
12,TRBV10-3,ASSATVTLYEQN
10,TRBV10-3,AIRDPGDEQY
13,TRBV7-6,ASSALYGVGSPLH
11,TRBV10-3,AISGGTVREQY
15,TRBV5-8,ASSPFPRGQKNQPQH
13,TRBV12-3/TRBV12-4,ASSSPGAGTYEQY
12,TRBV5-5,ASSQGHDTGELF
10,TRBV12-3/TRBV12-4,ASTKAGSEAF
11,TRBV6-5,ASSYDSGDGYT
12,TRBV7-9,ASSFGGGNDEQY
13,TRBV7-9,ASSPDLAGGSEQY
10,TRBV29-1,SVSGGGYEQY
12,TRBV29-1,SGGQGANTGELF
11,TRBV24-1,ATSDPLQETQY
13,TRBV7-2,ASSLAQGTTSPLH
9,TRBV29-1,SVGTNTEAF
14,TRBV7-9,ASSSRGQGEGEKLF
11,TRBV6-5,ATGPQRNYGYT
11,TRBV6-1,ASSEGTGFEAF
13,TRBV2,ASSVREGGNQPQH
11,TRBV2,ASSQRGSDGYT
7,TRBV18,ASSPNRV
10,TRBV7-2,ASSGAFYEQY
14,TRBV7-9,ASSFSNRARGYEQY
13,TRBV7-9,ASSYAGPGNTEAF
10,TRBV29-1,SFNRGNTEAF
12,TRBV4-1,ASSQVQLEETQY
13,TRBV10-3,AIMASGGATDTQY
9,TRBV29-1,SVVEGTEAI
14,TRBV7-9,ASSFGQGRSRGTEA
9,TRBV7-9,ASSLMRGQY
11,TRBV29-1,SVRGQGGSEAF
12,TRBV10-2,ASNRFSDPDTQY
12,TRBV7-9,ASSLVDGSYEQY
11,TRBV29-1,SVGDHSGNTIY
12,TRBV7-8,ASSFSGGAQPQH
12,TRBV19,ASTRDRGSQPQH
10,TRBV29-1,SAEGRNTEAF
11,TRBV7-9,ASTLGGGPGYT
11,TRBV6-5,ASSYSGGGTQY